This T cell receptor beta chain emerged from a study of blood T cell repertoires in COVID-19. The wider study: Both acute and convalescent COVID-19 samples were obtained from the United States, Italy and Spain. The analysed material was cDNA or gDNA that came from T cells, B-cell-depleted T cells, or PBMCs.

Generated by immunoSEQ multiplex PCR, the TCRdb table keeps only in-frame clones and is missing some. The sample includes approximately 77,000 clones, approximately 76% seen only once; the top ten take 15% to 20%. The germline CDR1 and CDR2 sequences are LNHNV and YYDKDF (reference sequence). V lost 3 bases to trimming and J lost 0 bases; unmatched junction nucleotides: 0. This CDR3 region has 14 residues. V is TRBV15 and J is TRBJ1-1; 8 positions agree with TRBD1. This clonotype was sampled from a man in his 70s with active or convalescent COVID-19. Sequences were obtained from peripheral blood. CDR3 sequence: CATSRTGVNTEAFF. Here the CDR3 DNA reads TGTGCCACCAGCAGGACAGGGGTGAACACTGAAGCTTTCTTT.